This TCR beta chain was observed in a study of cytomegalovirus exposure and HLA in healthy donors. Details on this clone: Its antigen is unknown.

The CDR3 spans 16 residues. Germline values: CDR1 LGHNA, CDR2 YNFKEQ. The germline V and J ends were trimmed by 0 bases and 8 bases, with 16 bases remaining between them. The study's findings and limits: Some TCR beta chains (around 180 of them) were listed as cytomegalovirus-associated. The classifier was said to identify cytomegalovirus status with high specificity and sensitivity. Subsequent analysis showed first-cohort TCR clusters tending to co-occur in around 130 validation repertoires. In vitro work confirmed that a few CMV-associated chains recognize CMV antigens.

Profiling relied on immunoSEQ multiplex PCR, and the TCRdb table lists in-frame clones only, not all of them. This sample has 120,000 or so clones, with about 96% found just once. V and J are TRBV4-2 and TRBJ1-4, with D perhaps matching TRBD1 (6 bases). The sequenced sample consisted of PBMCs. This receptor was taken from a man aged 18 to 35 in good health and CMV-seronegative. The CDR3 loop reads CASSQEEGVRNEKLFF. CDR3 bases: TGTGCCAGCAGCCAAGAAGAGGGGGTACGAAACGAAAAACTGTTTTTT.